This passage covers 6 T cell receptor beta chains from one sample sequenced in a study of fetal regulatory T cell absence and autoimmunity. Profiling relied on immunoSEQ multiplex PCR, and the TCRdb table lists in-frame clones only, not all of them. The sample includes about 50,000 clones, roughly 80% seen only once; the top ten take about 0.37%. Sequenced sample: cord blood. These receptors were obtained from a newborn boy with IPEX syndrome.

The chain couples TRBV10-3 to TRBJ2-1; 10 bases are shared with TRBD2. The CDR3 sequence is 24 residues long. Germline V CDR1 and CDR2: ENHRY, SYGVKD. V was pared by 0 bases and J by 8 bases, with 31 bases of the junction left unmatched. CDR3 protein: CAISESTHKPSGSLGRVSLYEQFF. The CDR3, as DNA: TGTGCCATCAGTGAGTCGACTCATAAGCCTAGCGGGAGTTTAGGACGGGTTTCATTGTATGAGCAGTTCTTC.

This chain joins TRBV11-3 and TRBJ2-7; D is undetermined. V lost 5 bases and J 0 bases, leaving 2 bases between the germline ends. In germline, CDR1 is SGHNT, CDR2 YENEEA. This CDR3 is built from 11 residues. The CDR3 reads CASSDSYEQYF. CDR3 DNA sequence: TGTGCCAGCAGCGACTCCTACGAGCAGTACTTC.

This chain joins TRBV5-5 and TRBJ2-3, with a tentative D call TRBD1 (5 bases). The germline CDR1 and CDR2 sequences are SGHKS and YYEKEE (reference sequence). Trimming left V 1 base short and J 5 bases short, with 5 bases between. The CDR3 runs 12 residues. CDR3 DNA sequence: TGTGCCAGCAGCTTGCAGGGAGATACGCAGTATTTT. It encodes CASSLQGDTQYF. Together with reference TRBV5-5 and TRBJ2-3, the CDR3 gives the full variable domain: DAGVTQSPTHLIKTRGQQVTLRCSPISGHKSVSWYQQVLGQGPQFIFQYYEKEERGRGNFPDRFSARQFPNYSSELNVNALLLGDSALYLCASSLQGDTQYFGPGTRLTVL.

J is TRBJ2-7 and V is TRBV10-1, with D perhaps TRBD1 or TRBD2 (7 bases each). V was cut by 3 bases and J by 5 bases, with 17 bases left in between. Germline assignment: CDR1 WNHNN and CDR2 SYGVQD (reference sequence). This CDR3 region has 15 residues. The CDR3 DNA follows: TGCGCCAGCAGTGACCAGGGGGGGCCTGAAGACGAGCAGTACTTC. Protein: CASSDQGGPEDEQYF.

This chain links TRBV4-3 with TRBJ2-3; D is uncertain. The germline CDR1 and CDR2 sequences are LGHNA and YSLEER. V dropped 1 base and J dropped 0 bases, with 2 bases sitting between them. CDR3 length: 13 residues. The chain's CDR3 is CASSQASTDTQYF. CDR3 sequence (DNA): TGCGCCAGCAGCCAAGCTAGCACAGATACGCAGTATTTT.

The V gene is TRBV4-2, the J gene TRBJ2-2; 9 bases line up with TRBD1. V shed 4 bases and J 1 base; nucleotides not matched to a gene: 7. The germline V gene encodes CDR1 LGHNA and CDR2 YNFKEQ. The CDR3 covers 17 residues. CDR3 nucleotide sequence: TGTGCCAGCAGCCGGTGGAGGACAGGGGTGAACACCGGGGAGCTGTTTTTT. Translating it yields CASSRWRTGVNTGELFF.